This T cell receptor (beta chain) was captured in a study of post-analysis software for immune sequencing data (dated by TCRdb to the mid-2010s). Regarding the complete study: The recorded disease courses included relapsing-remitting, secondary progressive and progressive-relapsing multiple sclerosis, and some patients had no subtype annotation. The patient repertoires were compared against around eleven previously published healthy control repertoires obtained from donors aged about 6 to 28 years. A subset of samples was prepared in parallel using single-end sample barcoding, then pooled and co-amplified after Illumina adapter ligation.

Receptor amplification or capture employed PCR. The sequencer listed for this sample is Illumina HiSeq 2500. To reduce PCR and sequencing biases, unique molecular identifiers were incorporated into the TCR beta cDNA libraries. Roughly 0.5 million cDNA molecules were obtained per 1 to 10 million input T cells, so each molecule approximated one T cell. Patient libraries were prepared and sequenced with the same protocol used for the earlier healthy control dataset. Samples belonging to the same batch were prepared together, multiplexed and sequenced on a shared HiSeq lane. The authors processed their data as follows. MIGEC handled the raw barcoded reads, throwing out single-read molecular identifier groups before consensus assembly and CDR3 extraction. Clonotype tables were post-analysed with VDJtools, and diversity was normalized by down-sampling all datasets to the smallest sample size. Repertoire overlap clustering matched CDR3 amino acid but not nucleotide sequences to correct batch-related cross-sample contamination. TCRdb passed the public sequencing reads through fastp at Q25 and MiXCR, retaining productive beta sequences. Records with the same CDR3 protein are collapsed into one entry carrying the most frequent genes and DNA. TCRdb, not the original authors, processed these V and J calls. Within this sample are roughly 800,000 distinct CDR3 sequences, with about 50% of them counted one time only. The leading ten clones occupy under 6% of the sample.

Results and caveats for the whole study, not just this receptor: Significantly lower normalized Chao1 diversity was found in multiple sclerosis patients than in controls, suggesting substantial peripheral T-cell clonal expansion. The control group was slightly older than the multiple sclerosis patient group. Patients showed significantly higher frequencies than controls for roughly five TRBV segments, among them TRBV5-6, TRBV5-1 and TRBV20-1. When samples were clustered directly using the F measure, samples prepared in the same batch co-clustered strongly, which prompted a batch-effect correction.

From a lookup of the germline V gene, CDR1 and CDR2 are SGHRS and YFSETQ. The germline V end is reduced by 0 bases and the J end by 0 bases; junction bases left unmatched: 8. The CDR3 goes from the cysteine to the phenylalanine over 18 residues. The DNA shown is the 54-base CDR3, in frame from base 1. To demonstrate the VDJtools post-analysis software, the study profiled TCR beta repertoires from the peripheral blood of around 13 young patients with multiple sclerosis. Multiple sclerosis patients were children and adolescents aged about 6 to 17 years. This clonotype came up a few times. What this receptor recognizes is not known. No much larger clone exists at a distance of one base, and base qualities are not known.

Sequenced input: blood. The sequence derives from a girl between 5 and 17 years old with multiple sclerosis. Recombination joined TRBV5-1 with TRBJ1-1; TRBD1 lines up with 10 middle nucleotides. The CDR3 amino acid sequence is: CASSLAQDRGWMNTEAFF. DNA sequence: TGCGCCAGCAGCTTGGCACAGGACAGGGGGTGGATGAACACTGAAGCTTTCTTT.